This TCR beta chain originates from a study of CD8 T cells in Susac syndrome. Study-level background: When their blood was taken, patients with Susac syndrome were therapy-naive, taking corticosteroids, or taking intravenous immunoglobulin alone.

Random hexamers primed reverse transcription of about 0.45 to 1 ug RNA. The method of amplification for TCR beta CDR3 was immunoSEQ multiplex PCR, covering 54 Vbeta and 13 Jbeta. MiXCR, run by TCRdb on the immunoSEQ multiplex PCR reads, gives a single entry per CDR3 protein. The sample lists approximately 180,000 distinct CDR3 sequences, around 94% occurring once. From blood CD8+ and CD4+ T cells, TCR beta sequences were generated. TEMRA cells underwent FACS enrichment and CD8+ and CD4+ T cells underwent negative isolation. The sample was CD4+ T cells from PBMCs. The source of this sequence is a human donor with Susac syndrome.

Here the CDR3 reads CASSLSGGPETQYF. The CDR3 nucleotides read TGTGCCAGCAGCTTATCGGGGGGGCCCGAGACCCAGTACTTC. The chain combines TRBV7-2 with TRBJ2-5; 8 bases are a match to TRBD2. V trimming: 2 bases; J trimming: 5 bases; junction bases outside the gene matches: 4. Looked up from germline, CDR1 is SGHTA and CDR2 is FQGNSA. CDR3 length equals 14 residues.